This T cell receptor beta chain was captured in a study of memory CD4+ T cells and cytomegalovirus serostatus. Study summary: Donors were healthy Belgian adults, some 10 CMV seropositive and fewer than 30 seronegative. General observations from the study: CMV serostatus prediction reached median AUC approximately 0.95, or 0.91 with US-trained model. CD4+ memory repertoires contained about 40% of the roughly 160 reported CMV TCRbeta sequences.

The sort gate was single viable CD3+CD4+CD8-CD45RO+ cells for memory CD4+ T cells. Donors' CMV status reflects serum IgG against pp150, pp28, p38, p52. Clones were sequenced by immunoSEQ multiplex PCR, and TCRdb holds only the in-frame ones, with some missing. The data show over 45,000 clones, more than 75% seen once. As for this clone: Antigen specificity is unknown.

This CDR3 has 14 residues. The germline gives CDR1 SGHTA, CDR2 FQGNSA. Trimming pared 7 bases from V and 1 base from J, leaving 13 bases between. This chain links TRBV7-2 with TRBJ1-1; D remains unclear. Material for sequencing was memory CD4+ T cells from blood. This sequence was found in an adult in good health and CMV-seronegative. This chain's CDR3 is CASKKWEQNTEAFF. For the CDR3, the DNA is TGTGCCAGCAAAAAGTGGGAGCAGAACACTGAAGCTTTCTTT.